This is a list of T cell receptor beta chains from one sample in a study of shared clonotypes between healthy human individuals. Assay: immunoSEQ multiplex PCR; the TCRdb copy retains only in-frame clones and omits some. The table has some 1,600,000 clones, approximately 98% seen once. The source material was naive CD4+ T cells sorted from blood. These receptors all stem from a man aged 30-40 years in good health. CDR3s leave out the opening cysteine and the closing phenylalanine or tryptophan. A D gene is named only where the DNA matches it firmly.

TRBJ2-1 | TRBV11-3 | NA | ASSSRAGSLNEQF
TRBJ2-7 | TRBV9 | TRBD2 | ASSVGGTSDLYEQY
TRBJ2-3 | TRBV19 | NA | ASQLRGSTDTQY
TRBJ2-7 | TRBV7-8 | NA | ASSLFPRGNEQY
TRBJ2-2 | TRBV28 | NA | ASSAGTGNAGELF
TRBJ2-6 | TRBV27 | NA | ASSPFQGFGANVLT
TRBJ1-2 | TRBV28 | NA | ASSDPQGRGYGYT
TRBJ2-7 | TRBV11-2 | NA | ASSLDGSSVYEQY
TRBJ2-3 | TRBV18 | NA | ASSPGGMTDTQY
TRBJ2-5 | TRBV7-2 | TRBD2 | ASSQGPGGVWETQY
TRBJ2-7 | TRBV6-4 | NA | ASRSGSSIGY
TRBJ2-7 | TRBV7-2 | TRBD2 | ASSWRTGVGLAAYEQY
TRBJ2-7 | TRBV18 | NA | ASSPSTTPSHEQY
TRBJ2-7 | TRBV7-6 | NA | ASSPLGGRSYEQY
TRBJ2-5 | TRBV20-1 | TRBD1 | NPTGRETQY
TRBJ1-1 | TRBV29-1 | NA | SVAYIAQKMNTEAF
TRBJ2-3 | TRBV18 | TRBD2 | ASSPLAGGTTDTQY
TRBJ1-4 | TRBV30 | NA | AWDPLSGEKLF
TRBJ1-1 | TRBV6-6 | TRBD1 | ASSRDRENEAF
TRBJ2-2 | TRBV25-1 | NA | ASSLAGEANTGELF
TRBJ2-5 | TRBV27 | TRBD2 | ASSLRRTSGSRETQY
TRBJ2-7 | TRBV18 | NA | ASSPREFYEQY
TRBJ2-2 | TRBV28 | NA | ASSFGGARTGELF
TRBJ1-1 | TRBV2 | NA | ASSEGYRNTEAF
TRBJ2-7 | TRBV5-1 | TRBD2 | ASSSSTGTSGYGSYEQY
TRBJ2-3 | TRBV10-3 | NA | ATDQFGTATDTQY
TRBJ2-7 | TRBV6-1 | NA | ASSRTLQAYEQY
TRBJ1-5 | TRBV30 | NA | AWSVGGYQPQH
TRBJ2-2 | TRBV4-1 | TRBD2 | ASSHLSGLAGGPWGTGELF
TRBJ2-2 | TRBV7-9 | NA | ASSLVPFRGANYTGELF
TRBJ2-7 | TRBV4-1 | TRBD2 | ASSQGVVGLRPYEQY
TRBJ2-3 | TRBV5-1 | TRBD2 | ASSFKLADLTDTQY
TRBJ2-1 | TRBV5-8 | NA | ASSLIGRESEQF
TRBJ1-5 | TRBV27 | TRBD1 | ASSFGGPGGGQPQH
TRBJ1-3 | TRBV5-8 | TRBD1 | ASSSWGQGRVEGNTIY
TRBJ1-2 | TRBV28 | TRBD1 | ASSLPGGDYGYT
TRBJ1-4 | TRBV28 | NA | ATLVARAEKLF
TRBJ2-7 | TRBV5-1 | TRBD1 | ASSWTGSYEQY
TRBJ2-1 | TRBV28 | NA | ASSLPSSVGSSGSYNEQF
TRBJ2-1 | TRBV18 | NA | ASSPRGSYNEQF
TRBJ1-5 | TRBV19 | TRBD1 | ASRVGQYSNQPQH
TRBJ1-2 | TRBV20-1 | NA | SADGNYGYT
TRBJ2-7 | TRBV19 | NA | ASSISGQPNYEQY
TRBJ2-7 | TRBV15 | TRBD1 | ATSALDRPYEQY